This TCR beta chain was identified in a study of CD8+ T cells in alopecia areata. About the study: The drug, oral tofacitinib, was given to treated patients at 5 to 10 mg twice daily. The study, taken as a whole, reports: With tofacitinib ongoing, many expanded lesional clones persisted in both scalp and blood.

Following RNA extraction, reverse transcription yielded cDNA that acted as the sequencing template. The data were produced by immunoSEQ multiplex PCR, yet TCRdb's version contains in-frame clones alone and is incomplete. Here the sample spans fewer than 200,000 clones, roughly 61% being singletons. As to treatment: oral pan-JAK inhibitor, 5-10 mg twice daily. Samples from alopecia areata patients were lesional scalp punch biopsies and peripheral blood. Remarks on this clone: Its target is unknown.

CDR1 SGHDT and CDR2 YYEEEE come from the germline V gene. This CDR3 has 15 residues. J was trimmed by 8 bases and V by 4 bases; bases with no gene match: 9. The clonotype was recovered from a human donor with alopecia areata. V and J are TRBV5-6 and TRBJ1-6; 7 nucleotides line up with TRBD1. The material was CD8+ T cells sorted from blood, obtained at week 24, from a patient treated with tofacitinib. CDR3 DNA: TGTGCCAGCAGCCCCGGGACAGTGTTCGATTCACCCCTCCACTTT. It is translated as CASSPGTVFDSPLHF.